The 12 T cell receptor beta chains presented below share a single source sample, sequenced in a study of blood T cells in healthy people across ages. The authors ran a second PCR of about 7 to 11 cycles using a sample-barcoded 5' primer and a J-beta primer mix. In TCRdb, the 5' RACE reads were re-called with MiXCR into one record per CDR3 protein. This sample has about 730,000 distinct CDR3 sequences; about 40% occur once, and the top ten carry 20% to 25%. What was sequenced was blood. These receptors all stem from a woman aged 55-69 years in good health.

The chain carries TRBV7-2 and TRBJ2-3, with TRBD2 matching 12 bases. Trimming removed 0 bases from V and 9 bases from J; junction bases left unmatched: 10. The CDR3 is 17 residues long. Germline V lookup: CDR1 SGHTA, CDR2 FQGNSA. CDR3 in amino acids: CASSLAHSSGRAGTQYF. CDR3 nucleotides: TGTGCCAGCAGCTTAGCGCATTCTAGCGGGAGGGCCGGGACGCAGTATTTT.

A remark on this clonotype: A junction end diverges from the germline sequence, so it may reflect a read error. For the CDR3, the DNA is TGTGCCACCAGTGCCTCAGGGGGGGCCCATCCAGATGCGCAGTATTTT. It specifies CATSASGGAHPDAQYF. The V and J genes are TRBV24-1 and TRBJ2-3; D may correspond to TRBD1 or TRBD2 (7 bases each). The germline V gene encodes CDR1 KGHDR and CDR2 SFDVKD. The CDR3 is 16 amino acids.

This clonotype came up a few times. V and J are TRBV12-3 or TRBV12-4 and TRBJ2-4; 10 bases match TRBD2. J lost 13 bases, V lost 6 bases, and 9 bases had no gene match. CDR3 length equals 13 residues. The CDR3 loop is CASRLAGVGEQYF. The CDR3 bases are TGTGCCAGCAGGCTAGCGGGAGTTGGGGAGCAGTACTTC.

This chain joins TRBV27 and TRBJ2-6; D is unresolved. Germline V gives CDR1 MNHEY, CDR2 SMNVEV (reference sequence). V was shortened by 6 bases and J by 0 bases, with 9 bases between the two germline ends. This CDR3 region has 15 residues. The CDR3 loop reads CASRIIASGANVLTF. CDR3 coding DNA: TGTGCCAGCAGGATTATCGCCTCTGGGGCCAACGTCCTGACTTTC.

This clonotype came up many times. The rearrangement joins TRBV2 to TRBJ2-5; D gene unclear. Trimming took off 4 bases at V and 3 bases at J, with 3 bases between the two ends. The germline V gene has CDR1 SNHLY and CDR2 FYNNEI. The CDR3 is 11 residues long. The CDR3 protein is CASSAEETQYF. The CDR3 DNA sequence: TGTGCCAGCAGTGCCGAAGAGACCCAGTACTTC.

J is TRBJ2-1 and V is TRBV2, with 10 nucleotides matching TRBD2. After removal of 2 bases from V and 7 bases from J, the junction contained 5 bases not matched to a gene. The CDR3 totals 15 residues. The germline CDR1 and CDR2 sequences are SNHLY and FYNNEI. The CDR3 reads CASSERLAGVNEQFF. The CDR3 DNA reads TGTGCCAGCAGTGAAAGGCTAGCGGGGGTTAATGAGCAGTTCTTC.

The chain uses TRBV18 and TRBJ1-2; 7 bases line up with TRBD1. V shed 6 bases and J 2 bases; nucleotides not matched to a gene: 9. This CDR3 is built from 15 residues. Germline V lookup: CDR1 KGHSH, CDR2 LQKENI. CDR3 in DNA: TGTGCCAGCTCGCCCCAGGGACAGAAAAACTATGGCTACACCTTC. Encoded protein: CASSPQGQKNYGYTF.

This chain connects TRBV20-1 to TRBJ1-1; possible D gene TRBD1, 5 bases. Germline V gene data show CDR1 as DFQATT and CDR2 as SNEGSKA (reference sequence). V was trimmed by 1 base and J by 1 base, leaving 10 bases between them. The CDR3 consists of 14 residues. The CDR3 loop reads CSARVGAGNTEAFF. CDR3 nucleotide sequence: TGCAGTGCTAGAGTAGGGGCAGGGAACACTGAAGCTTTCTTT.

In this sample, this clonotype turned up once. The chain uses TRBV5-1 and TRBJ2-1; 7 positions agree with TRBD2. Germline V gene sequence: CDR1 SGHRS, CDR2 YFSETQ. There are 18 residues in the CDR3. V shed 0 bases and J 2 bases; nucleotides not matched to a gene: 11. The CDR3 region is CASSLEPGLLNPYNEQFF. DNA for the CDR3: TGCGCCAGCAGCTTGGAACCGGGACTACTCAACCCCTACAATGAGCAGTTCTTC.

J is TRBJ2-5 and V is TRBV20-1; D gene ambiguous. This CDR3 region has 13 residues. The germline V gene encodes CDR1 DFQATT and CDR2 SNEGSKA (reference sequence). V lost 2 bases and J 11 bases, leaving 18 bases between the germline ends. The CDR3 DNA is TGCAGTGCTAGAAACCTAGTGGCTCTCGGGCAGTACTTC. It codes for CSARNLVALGQYF.

Notes on this clonotype: A much bigger clone sits one base away, suggesting this may be a read error. The chain links TRBV9 to TRBJ2-1, with 9 bases that match TRBD2. Germline V gives CDR1 SGDLS, CDR2 YYNGEE. Unmatched junction bases numbered 15, after V lost 1 base and J lost 13 bases. CDR3 size: 16 residues. The CDR3 protein is CASSVTQRGEQETQFF. Here the CDR3 DNA reads TGTGCCAGCAGCGTAACTCAGCGGGGGGAACAAGAGACCCAGTTCTTC.

Of note for this clonotype: Given a much more abundant clone one base away, this may be a read error. The chain has TRBV10-3 and TRBJ1-2, with a weak D call TRBD1 (6 bases). Germline-derived CDR1 and CDR2 are ENHRY and SYGVKD. The CDR3 consists of 14 residues. The ends were cut back, 4 bases at V and 8 bases at J, with 17 bases in the middle. The CDR3 sequence is CAISALPGAEGYTF. The CDR3 DNA follows: TGTGCCATCAGTGCCCTCCCGGGGGCGGAGGGCTACACCTTC.